The rows below give T cell receptor beta chains drawn from one sample of a study of early T cells in non-severe SARS-CoV-2 infection. TCRdb reprocessed the 5' RACE reads via MiXCR and lists one record per CDR3 protein. Of tens of thousands of distinct CDR3 sequences listed, around 9.6% are singletons. Sequencing used whole blood, obtained at baseline. These receptors all come from an adult who was a healthcare worker with PCR-confirmed SARS-CoV-2 infection or an uninfected control (not recorded which). CDR3s include the opening cysteine and the closing phenylalanine or tryptophan. A D gene is named only where the DNA matches it firmly. For some rows the clone size is stated as once, few or many, or as a class when expanded; others skip it.

d_call,j_call,clone_size,v_call,cdr3_length,cdr3_aa
TRBD2,TRBJ2-5,NA,TRBV6-1,15,CASSETSGGQETQYF
NA,TRBJ2-3,many,TRBV27,13,CASSTRIRVTQYF
TRBD2,TRBJ2-1,NA,TRBV29-1,14,CSVEAPSGRYEQFF
TRBD2,TRBJ2-7,few,TRBV5-1,14,CASRLGLAAYEQYF
TRBD2,TRBJ2-5,NA,TRBV4-3,13,CASMGTSVETQYF
TRBD1,TRBJ2-7,NA,TRBV19,13,CASSPGTAYEQYF
NA,TRBJ2-7,many,TRBV18,14,CASSPPAFKGEQYF
TRBD2,TRBJ2-1,many,TRBV6-4,15,CASSVSGLTYNEQFF
NA,TRBJ2-1,few,TRBV2,12,CASSPHGNEQFF
NA,TRBJ1-1,many,TRBV10-2,12,CASTISGTEAFF
TRBD2,TRBJ2-7,few,TRBV18,15,CASSQTSGSSYEQYF
NA,TRBJ2-7,NA,TRBV4-3,14,CASSEQLARGEQYF
TRBD1,TRBJ1-1,NA,TRBV7-9,16,CASSPPGQGARTEAFF
NA,TRBJ2-5,few,TRBV3-1,15,CASSQVLSPPETQYF
NA,TRBJ1-1,few,TRBV2,14,CASSDFGAFTEAFF
NA,TRBJ2-3,NA,TRBV21-1,16,CASSKRASTSTDTQYF
NA,TRBJ1-1,few,TRBV18,17,CASSPGGSFGRNTEAFF
NA,TRBJ1-5,few,TRBV6-1,14,CASNPMLGNQPQHF
NA,TRBJ1-2,NA,TRBV9,16,CASSNEITPGDSDMGF
TRBD2,TRBJ2-3,few,TRBV29-1,14,CSVVSGGRTDTQYF
TRBD1,TRBJ1-5,many,TRBV2,14,CASSETGTGQPQHF
NA,TRBJ1-3,NA,TRBV6-6,16,CATSPRDGGSGNTIYF
TRBD1,TRBJ1-2,NA,TRBV6-1,15,CASSLRTGGSYGYTF
NA,TRBJ2-4,NA,TRBV20-1,14,CSANGGRTKNIQYF
NA,TRBJ1-5,many,TRBV6-1,16,CASSDRTYVSNQPQHF
TRBD1,TRBJ1-2,NA,TRBV19,13,CASTRDSPYGYTF
TRBD1,TRBJ2-3,NA,TRBV20-1,15,CSAIPGQGNTDTQYF
TRBD2,TRBJ2-2,few,TRBV7-6,17,CASSSRGSGRNTGELFF
NA,TRBJ2-5,many,TRBV29-1,12,CSVDQGGETQYF
TRBD1,TRBJ2-2,NA,TRBV10-3,15,CAIRGRQGGTGELFF
NA,TRBJ2-3,few,TRBV20-1,12,CSGGLLTDTQYF
NA,TRBJ2-1,NA,TRBV5-1,15,CASSLEGSSYNEQFF
NA,TRBJ2-7,many,TRBV3-1,14,CASSSRTNSYEQYF
NA,TRBJ1-3,NA,TRBV29-1,13,CSVEKDSGNTIYF
TRBD2,TRBJ2-5,few,TRBV15,16,CATSRDRGETWETQYF
TRBD1,TRBJ2-2,NA,TRBV7-2,15,CASSPTGQKTGELFF
NA,TRBJ2-1,many,TRBV11-3,15,CASSLGHSVHNEQFF